What follows are 5 T cell receptor beta chains derived from one specimen sequenced in a study of sequential checkpoint blockade in melanoma. The treatment: randomized to nivolumab then ipilimumab (arm A) or the reverse (arm B). Assay used: immunoSEQ multiplex PCR; TCRdb lists only in-frame clones, some missing. Counted here are about 13,000 clones, 82% occurring once; the ten biggest clones make up over 25%. The sequenced sample was CD8+ T cells sorted from blood (inferred from file names), obtained from a patient given nivolumab and ipilimumab in sequence. The receptors come from a human donor with melanoma.

This chain joins TRBV6-5 and TRBJ2-7, with a possible D match to TRBD1 (5 bases). The V and J ends lost 5 bases and 6 bases respectively, with 20 bases between them. The CDR3 sequence is 15 residues long. Germline CDR1 MNHEY, CDR2 SVGAGI. The DNA for the CDR3 is TGTGCCAGCAGTACCGCGGCGGTAGGGGTTCTCGAGCAGTACTTC. Amino acids: CASSTAAVGVLEQYF.

The rearrangement uses TRBV27 and TRBJ2-5; 7 bases map to TRBD2. CDR1 MNHEY and CDR2 SMNVEV come from the germline V gene (reference sequence). With V trimmed by 5 bases and J by 2 bases, 5 bases remained unmatched. The CDR3 totals 14 residues. The CDR3 loop reads CASSGPGLQETQYF. CDR3 bases: TGTGCCAGCAGTGGGCCGGGACTACAAGAGACCCAGTACTTC.

This sequence joins TRBV2 and TRBJ2-2; maybe TRBD1 (6 bases). This CDR3 has 18 residues. V was trimmed by 5 bases and J by 0 bases, leaving 19 bases between them. Germline CDR1 and CDR2: SNHLY and FYNNEI. The CDR3 DNA is TGTGCCAGCAGTTTCCGGGACAATCGCGCCGCGAACACCGGGGAGCTGTTTTTT. As protein: CASSFRDNRAANTGELFF.

The rearrangement joins TRBV7-9 to TRBJ1-5, with D maybe TRBD1 (6 bases). Trimming cost V 5 bases and J 0 bases, with 8 bases left between them. Germline V gene lookup returns CDR1 SEHNR and CDR2 FQNEAQ (reference sequence). The CDR3 sequence is 14 residues long. The CDR3 loop is CASSTDSSNQPQHF. The CDR3 nucleotides are TGTGCCAGCAGCACGGACAGTAGCAATCAGCCCCAGCATTTT.

The chain is built from TRBV27 and TRBJ2-7; 9 positions match TRBD2. J gave up 1 base and V 4 bases, and 2 bases lay outside the gene matches. Germline CDR1 MNHEY, CDR2 SMNVEV (reference sequence). The CDR3 sequence is 14 residues long. The CDR3 spells CASSSTSGSYEQYF. The CDR3 DNA sequence: TGTGCCAGCAGTTCGACTAGCGGATCCTACGAGCAGTACTTC.